This T cell receptor beta chain emerged from a study of T cell responses to AZD1222 COVID-19 vaccine. Germline V CDR1 and CDR2: KGHDR, SFDVKD. CDR3 size: 17 residues. V gave up 4 bases and J gave up 5 bases; unmatched junction bases: 10. Study results and caveats: Two doses of AZD1222 preceded a rise in Spike-specific TCR breadth and depth. Nearly half of unique spike-specific TCRs reportedly avoided B.1.351 and B.1.1.7 mutated regions.

As to this clone: Its antigen is unknown.

Assay used: immunoSEQ multiplex PCR; TCRdb lists only in-frame clones, some missing. The data show about 120,000 clones, approximately 91% seen once. This sequence originates from an adult in good health. Source: peripheral blood, taken on day 0 of AZD1222 vaccination. The rearrangement links TRBV24-1 to TRBJ2-1; TRBD1 agrees at 10 bases. The CDR3 sequence: CATSDPAGTGDHNEQFF. In DNA, the CDR3 is TGTGCCACCAGTGACCCTGCCGGGACAGGGGACCACAATGAGCAGTTCTTC.